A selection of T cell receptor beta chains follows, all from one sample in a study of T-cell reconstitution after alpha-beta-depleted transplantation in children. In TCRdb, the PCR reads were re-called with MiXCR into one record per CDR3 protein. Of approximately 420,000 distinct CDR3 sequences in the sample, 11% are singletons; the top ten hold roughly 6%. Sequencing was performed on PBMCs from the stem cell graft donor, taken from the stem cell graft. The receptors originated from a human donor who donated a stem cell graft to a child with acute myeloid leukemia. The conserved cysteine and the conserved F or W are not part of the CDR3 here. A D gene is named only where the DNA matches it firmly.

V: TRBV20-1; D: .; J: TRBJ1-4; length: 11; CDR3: SARQADNEKLF
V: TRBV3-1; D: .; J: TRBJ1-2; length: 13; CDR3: ASSPVPTDNYGYT
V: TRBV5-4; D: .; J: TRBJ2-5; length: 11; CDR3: ASSLTGIETQY
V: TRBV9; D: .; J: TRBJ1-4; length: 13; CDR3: ASSVGSVTNEKLF
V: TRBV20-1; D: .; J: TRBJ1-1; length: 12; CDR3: SALVDSGDTEAF
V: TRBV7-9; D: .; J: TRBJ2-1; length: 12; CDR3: ASTTTSSYNEQF
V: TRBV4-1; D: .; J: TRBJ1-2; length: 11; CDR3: ASSQEWPWGYT
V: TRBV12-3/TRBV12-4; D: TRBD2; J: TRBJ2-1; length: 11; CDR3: ASSPGTSWERF
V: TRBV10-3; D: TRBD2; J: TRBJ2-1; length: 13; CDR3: AISAAGDSYNEQF
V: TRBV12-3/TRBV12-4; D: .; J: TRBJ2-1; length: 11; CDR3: ASSFEGYNEQF
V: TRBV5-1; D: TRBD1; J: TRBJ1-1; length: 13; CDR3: ASSTTSGGGAEAF
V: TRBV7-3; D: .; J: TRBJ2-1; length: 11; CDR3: ASSLNLNNEQF
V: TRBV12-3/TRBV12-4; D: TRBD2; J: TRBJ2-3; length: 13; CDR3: ASSFMLAGGDTQY
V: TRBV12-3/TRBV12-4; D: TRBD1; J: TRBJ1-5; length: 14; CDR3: ASSLPQGAVNQPQH
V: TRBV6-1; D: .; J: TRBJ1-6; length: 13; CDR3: ASRSDFSYNSPLH
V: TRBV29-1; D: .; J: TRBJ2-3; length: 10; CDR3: SVEGLGDTQY
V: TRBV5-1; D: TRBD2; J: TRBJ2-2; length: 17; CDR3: ASSLGVLAGGPNTGELF
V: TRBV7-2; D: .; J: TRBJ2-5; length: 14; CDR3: ASSPSDGTAGETQY
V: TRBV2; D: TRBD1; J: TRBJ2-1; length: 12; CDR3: ASYGDSSYNEQF
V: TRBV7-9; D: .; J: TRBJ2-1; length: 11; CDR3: ASSLFLRDEQF
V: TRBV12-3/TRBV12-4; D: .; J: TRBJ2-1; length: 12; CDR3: ASSPDSHTNEQF
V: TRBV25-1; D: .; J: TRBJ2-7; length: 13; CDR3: ASSEGQDRSYEQY
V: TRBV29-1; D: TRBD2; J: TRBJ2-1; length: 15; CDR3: SVVRQLAGGGPNEQF
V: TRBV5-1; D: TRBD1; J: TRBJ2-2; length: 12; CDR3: ASGQGAITGELF
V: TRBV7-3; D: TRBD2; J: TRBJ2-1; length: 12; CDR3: ASSQSGSGDEQF
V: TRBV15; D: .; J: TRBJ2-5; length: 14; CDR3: ATSRGGLTKKETQY
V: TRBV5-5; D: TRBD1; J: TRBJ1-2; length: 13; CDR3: ASSAPGGRNYGYT
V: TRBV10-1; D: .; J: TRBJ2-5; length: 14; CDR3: ASSHGVGGFQETQY
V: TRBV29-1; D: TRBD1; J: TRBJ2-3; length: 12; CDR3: SAKSGTGADTQY
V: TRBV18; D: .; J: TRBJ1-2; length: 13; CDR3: ASSPRDTSSYGYT
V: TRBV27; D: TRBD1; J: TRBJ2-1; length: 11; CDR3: ASSLGTGDEQF
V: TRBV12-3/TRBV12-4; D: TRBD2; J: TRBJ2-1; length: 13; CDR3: ASSPGLAGGLEQF
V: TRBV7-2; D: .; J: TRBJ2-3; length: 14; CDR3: ASSFSPSRYTDTQY
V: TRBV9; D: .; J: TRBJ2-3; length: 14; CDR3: ASSVRQGMVGDTQY
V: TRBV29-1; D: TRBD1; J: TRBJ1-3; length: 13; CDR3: SVLTRQGTGNTIY
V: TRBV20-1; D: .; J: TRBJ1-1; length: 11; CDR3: SVTPFRDGEAF
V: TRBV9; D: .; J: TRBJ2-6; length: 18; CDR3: ASSAWGAGPRFSGANVLT
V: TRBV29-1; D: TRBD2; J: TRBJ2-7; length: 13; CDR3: SVESLAGEGYEQY
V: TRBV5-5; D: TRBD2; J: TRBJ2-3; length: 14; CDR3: ASSRSSGGFTDTQY
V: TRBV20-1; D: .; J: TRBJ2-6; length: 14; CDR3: SARDLVNSGANVLT
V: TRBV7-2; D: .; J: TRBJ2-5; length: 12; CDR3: ASSLSGIQETQY
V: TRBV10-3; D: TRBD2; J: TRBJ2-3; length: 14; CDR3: AISEGTRSSTDTQY